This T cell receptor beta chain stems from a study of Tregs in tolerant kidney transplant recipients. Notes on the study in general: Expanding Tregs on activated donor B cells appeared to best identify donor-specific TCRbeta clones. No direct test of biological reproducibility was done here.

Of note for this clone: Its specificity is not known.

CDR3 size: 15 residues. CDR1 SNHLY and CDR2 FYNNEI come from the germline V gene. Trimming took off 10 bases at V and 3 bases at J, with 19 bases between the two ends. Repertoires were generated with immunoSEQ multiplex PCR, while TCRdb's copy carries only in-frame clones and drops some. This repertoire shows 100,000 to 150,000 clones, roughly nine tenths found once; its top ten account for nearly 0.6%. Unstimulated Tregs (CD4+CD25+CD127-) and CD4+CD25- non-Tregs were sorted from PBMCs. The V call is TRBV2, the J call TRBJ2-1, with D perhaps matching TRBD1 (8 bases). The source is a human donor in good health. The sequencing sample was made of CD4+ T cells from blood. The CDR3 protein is CATRQGGTGYNEQFF. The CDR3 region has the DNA TGTGCCACCCGGCAGGGGGGGACAGGCTACAATGAGCAGTTCTTC.